Following are 2 T cell receptor beta chains from one sample sequenced in a study of beta chain features in type 1 diabetes. Expressed TCRB transcripts got sequenced, as all isolated RNA was reverse transcribed. TCRdb's copy holds only in-frame clones and misses some; the assay was immunoSEQ multiplex PCR. The table has 500,000 to 650,000 clones, roughly 12% seen once. Antigens of these TCRs are unknown. Points from the study as a whole: All four CD4+ subsets from Type 1 diabetes patients carried moderately but significantly shorter TCRB CDR3s.

The sample consisted of naive CD4+ T cells from blood. The receptor set was obtained from a man aged 30 to 45 with type 1 diabetes.

The chain has TRBV10-3 and TRBJ2-6; no clear D gene. This CDR3 spans 15 amino acids. V was pared by 7 bases and J by 2 bases, with 12 bases between. CDR1 and CDR2 (germline): ENHRY, SYGVKD. The CDR3 nucleotides read TGTGCCATCACCGTTCCCCCCCCTGGGGCCAACGTCCTGACTTTC. It specifies CAITVPPPGANVLTF.

This clone was seen only a few times. The chain has TRBV7-2 and TRBJ2-5; the match to TRBD1 covers 10 bases. The germline gives CDR1 SGHTA, CDR2 FQGNSA. Trimming took 4 bases from V and 4 from J; bases not matched to a gene: 9. The CDR3 contains 16 residues. CDR3: CASSSRPTGGAETQYF. CDR3 DNA: TGTGCCAGCAGCTCAAGGCCGACAGGGGGCGCAGAGACCCAGTACTTC.